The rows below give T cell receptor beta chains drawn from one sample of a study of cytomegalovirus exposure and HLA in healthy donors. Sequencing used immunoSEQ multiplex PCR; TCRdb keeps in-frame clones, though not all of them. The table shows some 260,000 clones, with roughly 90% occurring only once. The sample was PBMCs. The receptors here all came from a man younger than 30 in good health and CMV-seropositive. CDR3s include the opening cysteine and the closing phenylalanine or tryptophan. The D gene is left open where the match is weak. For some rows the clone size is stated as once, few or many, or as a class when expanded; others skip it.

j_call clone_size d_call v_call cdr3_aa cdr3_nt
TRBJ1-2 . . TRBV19 CASTEFTSRAVRGYTF TGTGCCAGTACGGAATTTACATCACGGGCAGTTCGGGGCTACACCTTC
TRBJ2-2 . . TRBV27 CASTRRGPGRAGELFF TGTGCCAGCACGCGGAGGGGGCCGGGTAGGGCCGGGGAGCTGTTTTTT
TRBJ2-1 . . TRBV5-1 CASSLAPGAQEQFF TGCGCCAGCAGCTTGGCCCCGGGGGCGCAGGAGCAGTTCTTC
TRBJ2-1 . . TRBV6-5 CASSYNNEQFF TGTGCCAGCAGTTACAACAATGAGCAGTTCTTC
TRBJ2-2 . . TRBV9 CASSGYSGGTGELFF TGTGCCAGCAGCGGATACAGCGGTGGAACCGGGGAGCTGTTTTTT
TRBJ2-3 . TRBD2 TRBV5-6 CASSGLPGLASTDTQYF TGTGCCAGCAGCGGACTTCCGGGACTAGCGAGCACAGATACGCAGTATTTT
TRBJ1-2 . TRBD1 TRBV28 CASKITGVDYGYTF TGTGCCAGCAAAATCACAGGGGTGGACTATGGCTACACCTTC
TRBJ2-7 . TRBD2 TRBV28 CASDGGASGLSYEQYF TGTGCCAGCGATGGAGGGGCTAGCGGGCTCTCCTACGAGCAGTACTTC
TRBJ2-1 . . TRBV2 CASSAGWSGAGYNEQFF TGTGCCAGCAGTGCAGGATGGTCGGGGGCCGGGTACAATGAGCAGTTCTTC
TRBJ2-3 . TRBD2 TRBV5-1 CASSLDLAGGTDTQYF TGCGCCAGCAGCTTGGATTTAGCGGGAGGCACAGATACGCAGTATTTT
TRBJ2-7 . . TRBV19 CASSSRTGRSYEQYF TGTGCCAGTAGTTCCAGGACGGGTCGGTCCTACGAGCAGTACTTC
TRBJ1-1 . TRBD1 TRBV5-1 CASSFAGGSDTEAFF TGCGCCAGCAGTTTCGCAGGGGGTTCAGACACTGAAGCTTTCTTT
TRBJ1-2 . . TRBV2 CASRNMGGVSYGYTF TGTGCCAGCAGGAACATGGGGGGGGTTAGCTATGGCTACACCTTC
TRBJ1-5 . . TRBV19 CASSIGGQPQHF TGTGCCAGTAGTATAGGGGGTCAGCCCCAGCATTTT
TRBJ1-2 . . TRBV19 CASSYDRAYGYTF TGTGCCAGTAGTTATGACAGAGCGTATGGCTACACCTTC
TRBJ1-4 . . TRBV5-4 CASSLGTDHEKLFF TGTGCCAGCAGCTTGGGTACTGATCATGAAAAACTGTTTTTT
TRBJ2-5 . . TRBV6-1 CASSEALPETQYF TGTGCCAGCAGTGAAGCGCTTCCGGAGACCCAGTACTTC
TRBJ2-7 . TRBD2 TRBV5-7 CASSLGLADYEQYF TGTGCCAGCAGCTTGGGACTAGCGGATTACGAGCAGTACTTC
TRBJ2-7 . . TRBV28 CASSLRRGRIQGHFLPYEQYF TGTGCCAGCAGTTTAAGGAGGGGGCGTATTCAAGGCCATTTCTTGCCCTACGAGCAGTACTTC
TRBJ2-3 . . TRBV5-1 CASSWGDTQYF TGCGCCAGCAGCTGGGGAGATACGCAGTATTTT
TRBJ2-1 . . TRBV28 CASSLTAVWGTYNEQFF TGTGCCAGCAGTTTGACGGCCGTCTGGGGAACCTACAATGAGCAGTTCTTC
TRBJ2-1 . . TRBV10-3 CAIRRTGDGSNEQFF TGTGCCATCCGAAGGACGGGAGATGGGAGTAATGAGCAGTTCTTC
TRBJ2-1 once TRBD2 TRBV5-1 CASSFSGRIVDEQFF TGCGCCAGCAGCTTTAGCGGGAGAATCGTTGATGAGCAGTTCTTC
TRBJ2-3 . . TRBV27 CASSFALPGDTQYF TGTGCCAGCAGTTTTGCCCTACCAGGGGATACGCAGTATTTT
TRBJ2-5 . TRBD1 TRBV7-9 CASSNYRGGSETQYF TGTGCCAGCAGCAATTACAGGGGCGGTAGCGAGACCCAGTACTTC
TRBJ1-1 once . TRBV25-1 CASSEGLARSEAFF TGTGCCAGCAGTGAAGGGTTGGCCCGTTCTGAAGCTTTCTTT
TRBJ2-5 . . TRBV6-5 CASRAGGETQYF TGTGCCAGCAGGGCAGGAGGAGAGACCCAGTACTTC
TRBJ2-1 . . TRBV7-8 CASSVKWDFHNEQFF TGTGCCAGCAGCGTAAAATGGGACTTTCACAATGAGCAGTTCTTC
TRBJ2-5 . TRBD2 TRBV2 CASRLAGAGETQYF TGTGCCAGCAGGCTAGCGGGAGCGGGGGAGACCCAGTACTTC
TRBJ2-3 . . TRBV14 CASSQIPGKSTDTQYF TGTGCCAGCAGCCAAATACCCGGGAAAAGCACAGATACGCAGTATTTT
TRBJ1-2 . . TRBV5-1 CASSLAAWTGNYGYTF TGCGCCAGCAGCTTGGCGGCGTGGACGGGCAACTATGGCTACACCTTC